Below, 30 T cell receptor beta chains from the same sample are listed, as sequenced in a study of cytomegalovirus exposure and HLA in healthy donors. PCR involved 60 Vbeta and 13 Jbeta primers. Profiling relied on immunoSEQ multiplex PCR, and the TCRdb table lists in-frame clones only, not all of them. The table includes under 300,000 clones, roughly four fifths detected once. The source material was PBMCs. The origin of the receptors is a woman aged 40 to 55 in good health and CMV-seropositive.

The chain links TRBV28 to TRBJ1-2; possibly TRBD1 for D (6 bases). There are 13 residues in the CDR3. The V gene's germline CDR1 is MDHEN and CDR2 SYDVKM. Trimming took off 10 bases at V and 9 bases at J, with 21 bases between the two ends. The chain's CDR3 is CATLIGGGDSYTF. For the CDR3, the DNA is TGTGCCACCTTAATAGGGGGGGGCGATAGCTACACCTTC.

The chain links TRBV7-3 to TRBJ1-1, with 9 bases that match TRBD1. The V and J ends lost 5 bases and 4 bases, in that order; junction bases with no gene match: 8. The CDR3 is made up of 15 amino acids. The germline gives CDR1 SGHTA, CDR2 FQGTGA. CDR3 nucleotides: TGTGCCAGCAGCGCCAGGGGACAGGGAGTCACTGAAGCTTTCTTT. Its translation: CASSARGQGVTEAFF.

The rearrangement links TRBV13 to TRBJ2-7; weak D call: TRBD2 (6 bases). CDR1 PRHDT and CDR2 FYEKMQ come from the germline V gene (reference sequence). The CDR3 is 14 amino acids. V lost 5 bases and J lost 1, with 12 bases in between. This CDR3 is CASSARDLSYEQYF. CDR3 DNA sequence: TGTGCCAGCAGCGCCCGGGACTTATCCTACGAGCAGTACTTC.

The chain uses TRBV7-3 and TRBJ2-7; TRBD2 matches at 9 bases. V lost 0 bases and J lost 6; bases outside the gene matches: 12. CDR3 length: 17 residues. Germline lookup yields CDR1 SGHTA and CDR2 FQGTGA. The CDR3 reads CASSLTYSTSGSLEQYF. The CDR3 DNA reads TGTGCCAGCAGCTTAACGTACTCAACTAGCGGGTCTCTCGAGCAGTACTTC.

This chain links TRBV6-5 with TRBJ2-1, with 10 positions matching TRBD2. CDR1 MNHEY and CDR2 SVGAGI come from the germline V gene. CDR3 size: 16 residues. V shed 2 bases, J shed 9 bases, and the junction held 10 bases outside the gene matches. CDR3 bases: TGTGCCAGCAGTTACCAGAGCGGGAGGGCCACCTCTGAGCAGTTCTTC. Its translation is CASSYQSGRATSEQFF.

In its sample, this clone was seen once. Written as DNA, the CDR3 is TGTGCCACTTTAGCGGTGGGTACGCAGTATTTT. This encodes CATLAVGTQYF. V and J are TRBV7-9 and TRBJ2-3; the D gene is possibly TRBD2 (6 bases). Per the germline V gene, CDR1 is SEHNR and CDR2 is FQNEAQ (reference sequence). This CDR3 is 11 amino acids long. Deletions cut 10 bases from V and 8 bases from J, with 13 bases between.

The chain joins TRBV25-1 to TRBJ1-6, with 8 nucleotides matching TRBD1. The ends lost 1 base at V and 7 bases at J; junction bases unmatched: 6. The CDR3 loop spans 16 amino acids. From germline, CDR1 is MGHDK and CDR2 SYGVNS. The CDR3 DNA sequence: TGTGCCAGCAGTGAATCAGGGACAGGAGACAATTCACCCCTCCACTTT. This translates into CASSESGTGDNSPLHF.

This clone was seen once. The V call is TRBV5-4, the J call TRBJ2-7, with 8 bases that match TRBD1. The germline gives CDR1 SGHNT, CDR2 YYREEE (reference sequence). The CDR3 length is 14 residues. Losses at the gene ends were 4 bases for V and 3 bases for J; bases not matched to a gene: 6. The CDR3 DNA sequence: TGTGCCAGCAGCCAGGACAGGGCAGTCTACGAGCAGTACTTC. It encodes CASSQDRAVYEQYF. The variable domain in full, completed from reference TRBV5-4 and TRBJ2-7, reads ETGVTQSPTHLIKTRGQQVTLRCSSQSGHNTVSWYQQALGQGPQFIFQYYREEENGRGNFPPRFSGLQFPNYSSELNVNALELDDSALYLCASSQDRAVYEQYFGPGTRLTVT.

This clone was observed a handful of times. The chain has TRBV4-2 and TRBJ1-1, with 7 bases fitting TRBD1. The CDR3 length is 16 residues. Losses at the gene ends were 1 base for V and 1 base for J; bases not matched to a gene: 6. The germline CDR1 and CDR2 sequences are LGHNA and YNFKEQ. The CDR3 nucleotides read TGTGCCAGCAGCCAAGGACCGGGACAGACGAACACTGAAGCTTTCTTT. Its translation: CASSQGPGQTNTEAFF.

The genes are TRBV20-1 and TRBJ2-2; no definite D call. Trimming shortened V by 5 bases and J by 3 bases, and 4 bases separated the two germline ends. The CDR3 extends over 11 amino acids. The germline CDR1 and CDR2 sequences are DFQATT and SNEGSKA (reference sequence). The CDR3 DNA sequence: TGCAGTGCTCTTTACACCGGGGAGCTGTTTTTT. This sequence encodes CSALYTGELFF.

The chain employs TRBV7-8 and TRBJ2-7, with 7 bases that match TRBD1. This CDR3 contains 11 residues. Trimming at V came to 7 bases and at J to 3 bases, leaving 0 bases not matched to a gene. Germline V lookup: CDR1 SGHVS, CDR2 FQNEAQ. CDR3 bases: TGTGCCAGCACAGGGGGCTACGAGCAGTACTTC. Protein product: CASTGGYEQYF.

The chain employs TRBV18 and TRBJ2-1; a possible D gene is TRBD2 (6 bases). V was clipped by 4 bases and J by 12 bases, with 19 bases between them. There are 14 residues in the CDR3. CDR1 KGHSH and CDR2 LQKENI come from the germline V gene. The CDR3 spells CASSRETFDGGQFF. CDR3 nucleotides: TGTGCCAGCTCACGTGAAACCTTCGACGGGGGGCAGTTCTTC.

The gene calls are TRBV7-9 and TRBJ2-1; no reliable D call. The CDR3 covers 12 residues. The V gene lost 1 base and the J gene lost 10 bases, with 8 bases spanning the gap. Germline CDR1 is SEHNR and CDR2 is FQNEAQ (reference sequence). CDR3 region: CASSLGPGEQFF. In nucleotides, the CDR3 is TGTGCCAGCAGCTTAGGGCCCGGGGAGCAGTTCTTC.

The chain is built from TRBV5-1 and TRBJ2-1; tentatively, D is TRBD2 (6 bases). The CDR3 totals 14 residues. The germline CDR1 and CDR2 sequences are SGHRS and YFSETQ. Between the trimmed V and J ends, which lost 4 bases and 4 bases, there was a span of 12 bases. CDR3 sequence (DNA): TGCGCCAGCAGCCGGGGACTCAATTACAATGAGCAGTTCTTC. This codes for CASSRGLNYNEQFF.

This chain links TRBV4-3 with TRBJ1-2; D possibly corresponds to TRBD1 (6 bases). V lost 3 bases, J lost 8 bases, and 13 bases lay in between. Germline-derived CDR1 and CDR2 are LGHNA and YSLEER. This CDR3 has 13 residues. Written as DNA, the CDR3 is TGCGCCAGCAGCCACGCGGACAGTGGCGGCTACACCTTC. This gives the protein CASSHADSGGYTF.

The V and J genes are TRBV7-9 and TRBJ2-2, with 9 bases matching TRBD2. Germline V gene lookup returns CDR1 SEHNR and CDR2 FQNEAQ (reference sequence). The CDR3 contains 15 residues. Germline trimming cut 5 bases from V and 6 bases from J; bases unmatched to any gene: 7. CDR3 in DNA: TGTGCCAGCAGCCAGATAGCGGGAGAGGCCGGGGAGCTGTTTTTT. This translates into CASSQIAGEAGELFF. Filled out from reference TRBV7-9 and TRBJ2-2, the complete variable domain reads DTGVSQNPRHKITKRGQNVTFRCDPISEHNRLYWYRQTLGQGPEFLTYFQNEAQLEKSRLLSDRFSAERPKGSFSTLEIQRTEQGDSAMYLCASSQIAGEAGELFFGEGSRLTVL.

The J gene is TRBJ2-1, the V gene TRBV14, with TRBD2 matching 12 bases. With V trimmed by 2 bases and J by 8 bases, 4 bases remained unmatched. There are 15 residues in the CDR3. Germline assignment: CDR1 SGHDN and CDR2 FVKESK. The CDR3 nucleotides are TGTGCCAGCAGCCAATCTAGCGGGAGGGGCGATGAGCAGTTCTTC. As protein: CASSQSSGRGDEQFF.

The rearrangement links TRBV10-3 to TRBJ1-4; TRBD1 matches 9 bases. This CDR3 spans 15 amino acids. V trimming: 3 bases; J trimming: 8 bases; junction bases outside the gene matches: 7. Germline V gene data show CDR1 as ENHRY and CDR2 as SYGVKD. The CDR3 region has the DNA TGTGCCATCAGTGAAACTACAGGGGGCGAAGAAAAACTGTTTTTT. Translation: CAISETTGGEEKLFF.

The chain recombines TRBV9 with TRBJ2-1; 11 bases are shared with TRBD2. With 4 bases clipped from V and 7 bases from J, the junction kept 7 bases outside the gene matches. Germline V gene sequence: CDR1 SGDLS, CDR2 YYNGEE. This CDR3 spans 15 amino acids. The CDR3: CASSPGTSGTNEQFF. The CDR3 DNA follows: TGTGCCAGCAGCCCTGGGACTAGCGGAACGAATGAGCAGTTCTTC.

The V and J genes are TRBV6-5 and TRBJ2-5; perhaps TRBD2 as D (5 bases). The closer fit of TRBJ2-7 to the DNA end suggests the J call may be wrong. This CDR3 comprises 15 residues. Germline lookup yields CDR1 MNHEY and CDR2 SVGAGI. This CDR3 is CASSYSRESGYEQYF. The CDR3 bases are TGTGCCAGCAGTTACTCGAGGGAGTCTGGCTACGAGCAGTACTTC.

This chain links TRBV2 with TRBJ1-5; 7 bases fit TRBD1. Germline CDR1 reads SNHLY; CDR2 reads FYNNEI. This CDR3 has 16 residues. Trimming removed 5 bases from V and 0 bases from J; junction bases left unmatched: 7. CDR3: CASSFETGNSNQPQHF. The DNA for the CDR3 is TGTGCCAGCAGTTTCGAGACAGGGAATAGCAATCAGCCCCAGCATTTT.

This clone was found once. Its ends do not fully match the called genes, so a read error is possible. The CDR3 DNA is TGTGCTAGCAGCTTAGACATTAGCGGGCGTTCTGAGCAGTTCTTC. As protein: CASSLDISGRSEQFF. The V gene is TRBV7-7, the J gene TRBJ2-1, with TRBD2 identical over 7 bases. In germline, CDR1 is SSHAT, CDR2 FNYEAQ (reference sequence). This CDR3 comprises 15 residues.

The chain couples TRBV18 to TRBJ2-7; 11 bases map to TRBD1. CDR3 length equals 14 residues. V shed 4 bases, J shed 5 bases, and the junction held 4 bases outside the gene matches. Germline values: CDR1 KGHSH, CDR2 LQKENI. The CDR3 region is CASSQGTGGNEQYF. The DNA for the CDR3 is TGTGCCAGCTCACAAGGGACAGGGGGAAACGAGCAGTACTTC.

This chain links TRBV28 with TRBJ1-6, with 9 bases matching TRBD1. There are 18 residues in the CDR3. Germline trimming cut 4 bases from V and 6 bases from J; bases unmatched to any gene: 13. Germline V gene data show CDR1 as MDHEN and CDR2 as SYDVKM. The CDR3 loop is CASSWFSPKDRGNSPLHF. The CDR3 DNA reads as TGTGCCAGCAGTTGGTTTTCTCCGAAGGACAGGGGTAATTCACCCCTCCACTTT. Complete variable domain (other parts from reference TRBV28 and TRBJ1-6): DVKVTQSSRYLVKRTGEKVFLECVQDMDHENMFWYRQDPGLGLRLIYFSYDVKMKEKGDIPEGYSVSREKKERFSLILESASTNQTSMYLCASSWFSPKDRGNSPLHFGNGTRLTVT.

This chain connects TRBV7-2 to TRBJ1-1; 11 nucleotides align to TRBD1. The CDR3 consists of 19 residues. The germline V gene encodes CDR1 SGHTA and CDR2 FQGNSA. Losses at the gene ends were 1 base for V and 0 bases for J; bases not matched to a gene: 10. CDR3 nucleotide sequence: TGTGCCAGCAGCTTAGTAGGCACCAAGGGACAGGGGGTGAACACTGAAGCTTTCTTT. Translation: CASSLVGTKGQGVNTEAFF.

This rearrangement joins TRBV27 to TRBJ2-7, with 7 bases identical to TRBD2. In germline, CDR1 is MNHEY, CDR2 SMNVEV (reference sequence). After removal of 2 bases from V and 2 bases from J, the junction contained 3 bases not matched to a gene. The CDR3 spans 14 residues. Written as DNA, the CDR3 is TGTGCCAGCAGTTTAAGCGGGGCCCCCTACGAGCAGTACTTC. This encodes CASSLSGAPYEQYF.

The chain joins TRBV30 to TRBJ1-2; 9 nucleotides line up with TRBD1. The J segment lost 6 bases and the V segment lost 7 bases, leaving 15 bases of the junction unmatched. Germline V gives CDR1 GTSNPN, CDR2 SVGIG (reference sequence). The CDR3 runs 15 residues. CDR3 DNA sequence: TGTGCCTTGTCCCCCACAGGGGGCCCCTCTCATGGCTACACCTTC. This translates into CALSPTGGPSHGYTF.

This clone was picked up one time. J is TRBJ2-7 and V is TRBV28; D is perhaps TRBD2 (5 bases). Germline CDR1 is MDHEN and CDR2 is SYDVKM. V was shortened by 4 bases and J by 2 bases, with 12 bases between the two germline ends. There are 14 residues in the CDR3. CDR3 nucleotides: TGTGCCAGCAGTTGGAGTAGCGCTGCCTACGAGCAGTACTTC. It specifies CASSWSSAAYEQYF.

The gene calls are TRBV27 and TRBJ2-6; D uncertain. The V gene's germline CDR1 is MNHEY and CDR2 SMNVEV (reference sequence). Deletions cut 3 bases from V and 0 bases from J, with 9 bases between. The CDR3 contains 16 residues. CDR3 nucleotide sequence: TGTGCCAGCAGTTTCACGGGTAGCTCTGGGGCCAACGTCCTGACTTTC. Its translation is CASSFTGSSGANVLTF.

The J gene is TRBJ1-2, the V gene TRBV25-1, with 9 bases lining up with TRBD1. The V segment lost 8 bases and the J segment 6 bases; nucleotides outside the gene matches: 1. From germline, CDR1 is MGHDK and CDR2 SYGVNS. This CDR3 contains 11 residues. The CDR3 loop is CASGTGNGYTF. The DNA for the CDR3 is TGTGCCAGCGGGACAGGGAATGGCTACACCTTC.